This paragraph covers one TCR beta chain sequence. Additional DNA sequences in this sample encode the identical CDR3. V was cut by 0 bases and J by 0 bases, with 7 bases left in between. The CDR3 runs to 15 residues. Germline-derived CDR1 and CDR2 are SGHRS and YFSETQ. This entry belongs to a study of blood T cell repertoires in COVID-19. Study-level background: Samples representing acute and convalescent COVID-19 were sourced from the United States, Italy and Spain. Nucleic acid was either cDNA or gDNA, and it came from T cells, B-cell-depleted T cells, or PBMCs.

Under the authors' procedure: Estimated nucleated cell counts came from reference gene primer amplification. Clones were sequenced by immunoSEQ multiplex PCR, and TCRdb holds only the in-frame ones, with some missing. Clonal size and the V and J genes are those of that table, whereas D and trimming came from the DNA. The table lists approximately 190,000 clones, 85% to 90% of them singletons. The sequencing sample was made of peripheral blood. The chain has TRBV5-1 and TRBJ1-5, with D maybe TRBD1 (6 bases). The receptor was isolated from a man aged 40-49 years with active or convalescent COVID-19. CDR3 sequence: CASSLAGVSNQPQHF. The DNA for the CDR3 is TGCGCCAGCAGCTTGGCAGGGGTTAGCAATCAGCCCCAGCATTTT.